This T cell receptor (beta chain) was obtained from a study of blood T cell repertoires in COVID-19. In the study overall: The cDNA or gDNA used as material had been derived from T cells, B-cell-depleted T cells, or PBMCs.

The repertoire was sequenced with immunoSEQ multiplex PCR; TCRdb's copy has only in-frame clones and lacks some. The sample contains around 310,000 clones, 90% of which appear only once. Per germline, CDR1 GTSNPN and CDR2 SVGIG (reference sequence). This CDR3 region has 14 residues. Trimming stripped 0 bases from V and 4 bases from J, with 9 bases between. This chain uses TRBV30 with TRBJ2-2; no firm D call. This TCR was recovered from a woman aged 30 to 39 with COVID-19, enrolled during active disease. What was sequenced was peripheral blood. CDR3 nucleotides: TGTGCCTGGAGTGTGATCTCCGGCACCGGGGAGCTGTTTTTT. It translates to CAWSVISGTGELFF.